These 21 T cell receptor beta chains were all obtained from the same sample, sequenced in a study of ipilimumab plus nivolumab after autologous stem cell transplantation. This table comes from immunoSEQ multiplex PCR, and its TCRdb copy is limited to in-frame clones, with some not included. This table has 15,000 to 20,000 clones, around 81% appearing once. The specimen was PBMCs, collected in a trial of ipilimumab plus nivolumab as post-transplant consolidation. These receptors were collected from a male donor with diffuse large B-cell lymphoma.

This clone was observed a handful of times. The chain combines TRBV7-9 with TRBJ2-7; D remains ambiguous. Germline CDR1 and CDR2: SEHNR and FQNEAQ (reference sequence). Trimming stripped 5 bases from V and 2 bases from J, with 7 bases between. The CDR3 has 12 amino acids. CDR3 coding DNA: TGTGCCAGCAGCCAGGCCACCTACGAGCAGTACTTC. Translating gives CASSQATYEQYF.

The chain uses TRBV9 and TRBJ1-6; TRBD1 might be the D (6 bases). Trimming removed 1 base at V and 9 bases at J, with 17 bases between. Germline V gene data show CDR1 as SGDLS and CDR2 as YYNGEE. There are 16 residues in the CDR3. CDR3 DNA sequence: TGTGCCAGCAGCGTATCAGGCTCCGGGGGGGCTTCACCCCTCCACTTT. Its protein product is CASSVSGSGGASPLHF. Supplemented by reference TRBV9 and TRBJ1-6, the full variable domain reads DSGVTQTPKHLITATGQRVTLRCSPRSGDLSVYWYQQSLDQGLQFLIQYYNGEERAKGNILERFSAQQFPDLHSELNLSSLELGDSALYFCASSVSGSGGASPLHFGNGTRLTVT.

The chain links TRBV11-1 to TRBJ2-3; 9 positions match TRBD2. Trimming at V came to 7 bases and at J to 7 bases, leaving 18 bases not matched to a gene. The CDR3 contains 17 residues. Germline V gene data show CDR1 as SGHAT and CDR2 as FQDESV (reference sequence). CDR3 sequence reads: CASTTFGRGGADNTQYF. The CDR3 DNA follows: TGTGCCAGCACCACTTTCGGACGCGGGGGGGCCGATAATACGCAGTATTTT. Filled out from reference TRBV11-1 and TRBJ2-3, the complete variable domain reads EAEVAQSPRYKITEKSQAVAFWCDPISGHATLYWYRQILGQGPELLVQFQDESVVDDSQLPKDRFSAERLKGVDSTLKIQPAELGDSAMYLCASTTFGRGGADNTQYFGPGTRLTVL.

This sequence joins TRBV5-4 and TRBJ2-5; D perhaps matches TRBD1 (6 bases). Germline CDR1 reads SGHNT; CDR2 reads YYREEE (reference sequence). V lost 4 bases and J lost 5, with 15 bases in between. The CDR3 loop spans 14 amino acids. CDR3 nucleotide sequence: TGTGCCAGCAGCCCCTATTGGGGGCAGGAGACCCAGTACTTC. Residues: CASSPYWGQETQYF.

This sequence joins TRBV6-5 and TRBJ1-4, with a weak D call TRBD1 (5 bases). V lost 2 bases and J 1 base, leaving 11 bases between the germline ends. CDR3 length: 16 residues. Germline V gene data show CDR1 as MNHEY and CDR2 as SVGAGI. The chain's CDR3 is CASSYVLTETNEKLFF. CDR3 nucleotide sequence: TGTGCCAGCAGTTACGTTTTGACAGAAACTAATGAAAAACTGTTTTTT.

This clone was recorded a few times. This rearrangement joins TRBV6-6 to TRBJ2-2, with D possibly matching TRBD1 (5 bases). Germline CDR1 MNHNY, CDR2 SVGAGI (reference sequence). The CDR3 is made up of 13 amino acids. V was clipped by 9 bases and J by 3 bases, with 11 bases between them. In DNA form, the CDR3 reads TGTGCCAGTCCGACAGCTGACACCGGGGAGCTGTTTTTT. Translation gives CASPTADTGELFF.

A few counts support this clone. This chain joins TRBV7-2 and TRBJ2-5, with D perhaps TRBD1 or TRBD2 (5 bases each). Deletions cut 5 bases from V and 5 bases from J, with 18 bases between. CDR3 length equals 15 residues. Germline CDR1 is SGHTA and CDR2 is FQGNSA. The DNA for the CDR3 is TGTGCCAGCAGCAACACCGACGGGGCTCGGGAGACCCAGTACTTC. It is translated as CASSNTDGARETQYF.

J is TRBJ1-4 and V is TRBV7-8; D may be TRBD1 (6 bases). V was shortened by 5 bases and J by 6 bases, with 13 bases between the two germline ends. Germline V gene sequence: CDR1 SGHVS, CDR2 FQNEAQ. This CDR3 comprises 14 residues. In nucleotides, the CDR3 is TGTGCCAGCAGCCGAGGGGGGGTCTATGAAAAACTGTTTTTT. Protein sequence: CASSRGGVYEKLFF.

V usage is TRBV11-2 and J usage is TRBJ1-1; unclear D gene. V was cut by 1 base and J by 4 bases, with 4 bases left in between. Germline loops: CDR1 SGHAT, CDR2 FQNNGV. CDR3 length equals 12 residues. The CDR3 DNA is TGTGCCAGCAGCTTAGCACCCACTGAAGCTTTCTTT. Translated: CASSLAPTEAFF. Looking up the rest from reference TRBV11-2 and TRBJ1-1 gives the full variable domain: EAGVAQSPRYKIIEKRQSVAFWCNPISGHATLYWYQQILGQGPKLLIQFQNNGVVDDSQLPKDRFSAERLKGVDSTLKIQPAKLEDSAVYLCASSLAPTEAFFGQGTRLTVV.

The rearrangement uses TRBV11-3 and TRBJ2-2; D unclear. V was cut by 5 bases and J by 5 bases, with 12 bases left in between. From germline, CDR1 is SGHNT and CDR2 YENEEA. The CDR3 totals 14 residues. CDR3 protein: CASSRGGATGELFF. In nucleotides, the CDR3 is TGTGCCAGCAGCCGCGGTGGAGCTACCGGGGAGCTGTTTTTT.

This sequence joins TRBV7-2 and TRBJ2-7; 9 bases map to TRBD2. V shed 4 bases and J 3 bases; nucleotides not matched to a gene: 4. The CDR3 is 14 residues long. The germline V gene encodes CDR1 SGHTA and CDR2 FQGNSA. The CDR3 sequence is CASSSSGGFYEQYF. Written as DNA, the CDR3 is TGTGCCAGCAGCTCAAGCGGGGGGTTCTACGAGCAGTACTTC. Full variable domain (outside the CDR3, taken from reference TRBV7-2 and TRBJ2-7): GAGVSQSPSNKVTEKGKDVELRCDPISGHTALYWYRQSLGQGLEFLIYFQGNSAPDKSGLPSDRFSAERTGGSVSTLTIQRTQQEDSAVYLCASSSSGGFYEQYFGPGTRLTVT.

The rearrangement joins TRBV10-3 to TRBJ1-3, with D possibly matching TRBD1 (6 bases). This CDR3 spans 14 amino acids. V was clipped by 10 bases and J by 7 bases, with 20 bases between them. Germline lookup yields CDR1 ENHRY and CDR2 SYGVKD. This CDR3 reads CATGGRVSSNTIYF. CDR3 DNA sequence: TGTGCCACCGGGGGCAGGGTTTCATCTAACACCATATATTTT.

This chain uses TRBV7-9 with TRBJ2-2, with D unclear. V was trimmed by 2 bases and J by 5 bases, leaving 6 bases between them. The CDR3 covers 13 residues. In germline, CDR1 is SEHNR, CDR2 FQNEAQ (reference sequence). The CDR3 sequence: CASSLRATGELFF. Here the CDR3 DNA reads TGTGCCAGCAGCTTAAGGGCTACCGGGGAGCTGTTTTTT.

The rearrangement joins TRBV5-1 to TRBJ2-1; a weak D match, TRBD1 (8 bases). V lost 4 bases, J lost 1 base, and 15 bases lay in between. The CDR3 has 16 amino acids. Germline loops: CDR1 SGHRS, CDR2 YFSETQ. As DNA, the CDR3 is TGCGCCAGCAGCCTGGACAGGGAGGGGTCCTACAATGAGCAGTTCTTC. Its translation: CASSLDREGSYNEQFF.

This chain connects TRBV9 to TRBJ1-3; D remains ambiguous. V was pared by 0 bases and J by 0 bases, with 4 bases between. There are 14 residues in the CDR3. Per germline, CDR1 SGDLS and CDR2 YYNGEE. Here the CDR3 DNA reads TGTGCCAGCAGCGTAGATGTCTCTGGAAACACCATATATTTT. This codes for CASSVDVSGNTIYF.

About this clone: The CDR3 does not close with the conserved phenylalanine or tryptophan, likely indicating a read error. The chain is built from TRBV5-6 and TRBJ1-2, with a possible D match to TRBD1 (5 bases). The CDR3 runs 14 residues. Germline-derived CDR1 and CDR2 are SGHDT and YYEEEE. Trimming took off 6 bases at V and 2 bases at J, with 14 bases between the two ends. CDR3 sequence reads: CASTAAGTNYGYTL. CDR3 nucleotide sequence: TGTGCCAGCACAGCGGCAGGGACGAACTATGGCTACACCCTC.

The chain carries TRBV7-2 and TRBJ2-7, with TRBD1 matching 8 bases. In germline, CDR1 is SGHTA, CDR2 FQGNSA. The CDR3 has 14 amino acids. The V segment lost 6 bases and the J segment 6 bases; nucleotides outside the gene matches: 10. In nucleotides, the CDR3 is TGTGCCAGCAGTGCCTGGACAGGGCGGGGCGAGCAGTACTTC. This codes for CASSAWTGRGEQYF. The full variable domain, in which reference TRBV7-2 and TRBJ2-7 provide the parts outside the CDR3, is GAGVSQSPSNKVTEKGKDVELRCDPISGHTALYWYRQSLGQGLEFLIYFQGNSAPDKSGLPSDRFSAERTGGSVSTLTIQRTQQEDSAVYLCASSAWTGRGEQYFGPGTRLTVT.

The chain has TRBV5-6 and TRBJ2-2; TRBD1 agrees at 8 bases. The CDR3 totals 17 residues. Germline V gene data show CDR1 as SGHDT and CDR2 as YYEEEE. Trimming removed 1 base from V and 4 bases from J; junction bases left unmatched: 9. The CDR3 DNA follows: TGTGCCAGCAGCTTGATCGCAGGGGGCGTTATCACCGGGGAGCTGTTTTTT. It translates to CASSLIAGGVITGELFF.

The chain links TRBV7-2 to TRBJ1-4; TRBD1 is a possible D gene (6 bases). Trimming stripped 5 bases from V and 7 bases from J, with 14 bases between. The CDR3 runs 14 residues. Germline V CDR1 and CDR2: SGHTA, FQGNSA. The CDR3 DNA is TGTGCCAGCAGCCCCAGGGGAGCGGCTGAAAAACTGTTTTTT. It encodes CASSPRGAAEKLFF.

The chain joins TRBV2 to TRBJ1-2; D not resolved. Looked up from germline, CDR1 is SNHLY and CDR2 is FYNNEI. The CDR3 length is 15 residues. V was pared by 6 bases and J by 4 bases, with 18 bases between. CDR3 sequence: CASRFFLLRGYGYTF. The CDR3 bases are TGTGCCAGCAGGTTTTTTCTTCTGCGGGGCTATGGCTACACCTTC.

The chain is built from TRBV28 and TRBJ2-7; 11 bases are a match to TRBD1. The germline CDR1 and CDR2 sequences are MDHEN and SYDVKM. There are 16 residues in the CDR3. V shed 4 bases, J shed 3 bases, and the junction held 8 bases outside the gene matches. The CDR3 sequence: CASSSPGQGAGYEQYF. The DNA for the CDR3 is TGTGCCAGCAGTTCCCCCGGACAGGGGGCAGGCTACGAGCAGTACTTC.